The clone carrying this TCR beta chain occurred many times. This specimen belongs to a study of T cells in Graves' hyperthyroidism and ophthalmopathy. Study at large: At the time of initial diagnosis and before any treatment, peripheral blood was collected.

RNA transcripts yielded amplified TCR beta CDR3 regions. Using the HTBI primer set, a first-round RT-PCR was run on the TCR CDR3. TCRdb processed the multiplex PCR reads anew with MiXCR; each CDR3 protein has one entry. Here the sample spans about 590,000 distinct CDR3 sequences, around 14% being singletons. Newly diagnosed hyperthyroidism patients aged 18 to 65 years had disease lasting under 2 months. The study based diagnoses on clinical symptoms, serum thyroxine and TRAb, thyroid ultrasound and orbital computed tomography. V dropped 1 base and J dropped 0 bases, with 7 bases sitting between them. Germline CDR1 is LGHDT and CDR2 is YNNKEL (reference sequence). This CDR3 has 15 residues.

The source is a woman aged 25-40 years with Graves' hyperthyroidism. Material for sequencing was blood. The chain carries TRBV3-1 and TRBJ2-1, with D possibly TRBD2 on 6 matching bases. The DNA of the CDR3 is TGTGCCAGCAGCCAAGTGACTAGCTCCTACAATGAGCAGTTCTTC. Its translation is CASSQVTSSYNEQFF.